The 9 T cell receptor beta chains presented below share a single source sample, sequenced in a study of STAT5B mutations in CD4+ large granular lymphocyte leukemia. Profiled with immunoSEQ multiplex PCR; TCRdb holds only in-frame clones, not every one. The sample lists about 32,000 clones, approximately 88% occurring once. Sequenced input: CD4+ T cells from blood buffy coats. The receptor source for this set is a human donor in good health.

The chain links TRBV28 to TRBJ2-7, with TRBD1 identical over 8 bases. CDR3 length: 14 residues. The germline gives CDR1 MDHEN, CDR2 SYDVKM. V shed 5 bases and J 4 bases; nucleotides not matched to a gene: 7. CDR3 amino acids: CASSVQGVSYEQYF. The CDR3 bases are TGTGCCAGCAGTGTACAGGGGGTGAGTTACGAGCAGTACTTC.

V gene TRBV5-1 combines with J gene TRBJ1-3, with TRBD1 as a possible D gene (5 bases). V lost 4 bases and J lost 4, with 9 bases in between. The CDR3 runs 13 residues. Germline values: CDR1 SGHRS, CDR2 YFSETQ. The CDR3 protein is CASSLGVGNTIYF. CDR3 sequence (DNA): TGCGCCAGCAGCCTAGGGGTAGGAAACACCATATATTTT. Based on the CDR3 plus reference TRBV5-1 and TRBJ1-3, the full variable domain is KAGVTQTPRYLIKTRGQQVTLSCSPISGHRSVSWYQQTPGQGLQFLFEYFSETQRNKGNFPGRFSGRQFSNSRSEMNVSTLELGDSALYLCASSLGVGNTIYFGEGSWLTVV.

The gene calls are TRBV15 and TRBJ2-5; TRBD2 matches 9 bases. Germline CDR1 and CDR2: LNHNV and YYDKDF (reference sequence). Unmatched junction bases numbered 7, after V lost 3 bases and J lost 5 bases. The CDR3 covers 15 residues. The DNA of the CDR3 is TGTGCCACCAGCAGCGCTTACGCGGGAGGGGAGACCCAGTACTTC. The encoded protein is CATSSAYAGGETQYF.

This chain links TRBV14 with TRBJ1-1, with D perhaps matching TRBD1 (5 bases). Germline CDR1 reads SGHDN; CDR2 reads FVKESK. V was clipped by 0 bases and J by 4 bases, with 9 bases between them. The CDR3 length is 14 residues. The CDR3 loop is CASSQEVRGTEAFF. The CDR3 DNA follows: TGTGCCAGCAGCCAAGAAGTGAGGGGCACTGAAGCTTTCTTT. The whole variable domain, remainder taken from reference TRBV14 and TRBJ1-1, is EAGVTQFPSHSVIEKGQTVTLRCDPISGHDNLYWYRRVMGKEIKFLLHFVKESKQDESGMPNNRFLAERTGGTYSTLKVQPAELEDSGVYFCASSQEVRGTEAFFGQGTRLTVV.

The chain has TRBV19 and TRBJ1-1; D unclear. In germline, CDR1 is LNHDA, CDR2 SQIVND (reference sequence). The CDR3 sequence is 12 residues long. The V and J ends lost 2 bases and 8 bases respectively, with 9 bases between them. As DNA, the CDR3 is TGTGCCAGTAGTATACGGAGAGACGAAGCTTTCTTT. Translated, it gives CASSIRRDEAFF.

The chain carries TRBV19 and TRBJ1-1; D unclear. V gave up 7 bases and J gave up 3 bases, with 3 bases separating them. The CDR3 contains 10 residues. Germline CDR1 reads LNHDA; CDR2 reads SQIVND (reference sequence). The DNA of the CDR3 is TGTGCCAGTATTGACACTGAAGCTTTCTTT. Amino acid sequence: CASIDTEAFF.

The chain is built from TRBV6-5 and TRBJ1-1; weak D call: TRBD1 (5 bases). CDR1 is MNHEY, CDR2 SVGAGI, per germline. The CDR3 sequence is 14 residues long. The V end was cut by 6 bases, the J end by 6 bases, with 17 bases between. The CDR3: CASRAGAGRPEAFF. CDR3 nucleotides: TGTGCCAGCAGGGCCGGTGCAGGGCGACCTGAAGCTTTCTTT.

CDR3 nucleotide sequence: TGTGCCAGCAGCTTAGCGGGCAGTAGCAATCAGCCCCAGCATTTT. This translates into CASSLAGSSNQPQHF. The genes are TRBV11-3 and TRBJ1-5; no reliable D call. The CDR3 has 15 amino acids. Germline CDR1 is SGHNT and CDR2 is YENEEA. Trimming removed 1 base at V and 0 bases at J, with 7 bases between. Full variable domain (remainder filled in from reference TRBV11-3 and TRBJ1-5): EAGVVQSPRYKIIEKKQPVAFWCNPISGHNTLYWYLQNLGQGPELLIRYENEEAVDDSQLPKDRFSAERLKGVDSTLKIQPAELGDSAVYLCASSLAGSSNQPQHFGDGTRLSIL.

This chain connects TRBV28 to TRBJ1-1, with unresolved D. V was trimmed by 2 bases and J by 2 bases, leaving 9 bases between them. CDR1 is MDHEN and CDR2 is SYDVKM in the germline V gene. The CDR3 contains 14 residues. The CDR3 DNA follows: TGTGCCAGCAGTTTAGGTCAGGTAAACACTGAAGCTTTCTTT. It encodes CASSLGQVNTEAFF.